This TCR beta chain is from a study of early T cells in non-severe SARS-CoV-2 infection. Individual cDNA molecules each received unique molecular identifiers attached to them. TCRdb used MiXCR to reprocess the 5' RACE reads, holding one entry per CDR3 protein. Among approximately 37,000 distinct CDR3 sequences listed, over 4% were seen once. V was pared by 7 bases and J by 2 bases, with 5 bases of the junction left unmatched. The CDR3 runs to 14 residues. The germline gives CDR1 MNHEY, CDR2 SMNVEV (reference sequence). In its sample, this clonotype was seen a few times. The TCR originated in an adult who was a healthcare worker with PCR-confirmed SARS-CoV-2 infection or an uninfected control (not recorded which). The chain links TRBV27 to TRBJ1-2; 9 bases are a match to TRBD1. Sequencing was carried out using whole blood. CDR3 bases: TGTGCCAGCAAAGGGACAGGGCGAAACTATGGCTACACCTTC. Its translation is CASKGTGRNYGYTF.